One and the same sample provided the 14 T cell receptor beta chains below, sequenced in a study of cytomegalovirus exposure and HLA in healthy donors. It was with 60 Vbeta and 13 Jbeta primers that the PCR ran. Some clones are missing from TCRdb's copy, which holds only in-frame ones; the method was immunoSEQ multiplex PCR. In the table there are a few hundred thousand clones, under 90% of which are singletons. Source material: PBMCs. The receptors come from a girl between 2 and 10 years old in good health and CMV-seronegative.

The CDR3 is CASIKHVGTGDQPQHF. The CDR3 region has the DNA TGTGCCAGCATTAAACATGTCGGGACAGGGGATCAGCCCCAGCATTTT. V is TRBV6-6 and J is TRBJ1-5; 10 bases match TRBD1. The CDR3 spans 16 residues. J gave up 5 bases and V 7 bases, and 11 bases lay outside the gene matches. Per germline, CDR1 MNHNY and CDR2 SVGAGI (reference sequence).

This clone has a handful of counts. V usage is TRBV7-3 and J usage is TRBJ2-3; tentative D call: TRBD2 (6 bases). Germline V gene sequence: CDR1 SGHTA, CDR2 FQGTGA. V lost 5 bases, J lost 2 bases, and 20 bases lay in between. The CDR3 totals 17 residues. The CDR3 here is CASSLGRGGSSTDTQYF. The CDR3 DNA reads as TGTGCCAGCAGCCTAGGACGGGGAGGATCTTCCACAGATACGCAGTATTTT.

The chain uses TRBV7-2 and TRBJ1-3; a weak D match, TRBD1 (5 bases). This CDR3 contains 14 residues. The ends were cut back, 4 bases at V and 0 bases at J, with 7 bases in the middle. CDR1 is SGHTA, CDR2 FQGNSA, per germline. CDR3 sequence (DNA): TGTGCCAGCAGCTCTGACAGCTCTGGAAACACCATATATTTT. The encoded protein is CASSSDSSGNTIYF.

Regarding this clone: Compared with germline, one end of the junction differs, possibly owing to a read error. This rearrangement joins TRBV7-9 to TRBJ1-1; perhaps TRBD1 as D (5 bases). The CDR3 totals 16 residues. Germline V lookup: CDR1 SEHNR, CDR2 FQNEAQ (reference sequence). CDR3 region: CSSSLLPAGRNTEAFF. As DNA, the CDR3 is TGTTCCAGCAGCTTGTTGCCAGCGGGACGGAACACTGAAGCTTTCTTT.

This chain connects TRBV29-1 to TRBJ2-7; a weak D match, TRBD1 (6 bases). The CDR3 totals 15 residues. V gave up 0 bases and J gave up 1 base, with 13 bases separating them. Germline V CDR1 and CDR2: SQVTM, ANQGSEA. The CDR3 reads CSVEDRRGASYEQYF. CDR3 coding DNA: TGCAGCGTTGAAGATCGCAGGGGCGCTTCCTACGAGCAGTACTTC.

V usage is TRBV18 and J usage is TRBJ2-7; D unresolved. The length of the CDR3 is 13 residues. The V gene lost 5 bases and the J gene lost 1 base, with 9 bases spanning the gap. CDR1 KGHSH and CDR2 LQKENI come from the germline V gene. The CDR3 here is CASSLGGSYEQYF. In nucleotides, the CDR3 is TGTGCCAGCTCATTAGGCGGATCCTACGAGCAGTACTTC.

The V and J genes are TRBV5-6 and TRBJ2-7; 15 bases line up with TRBD2. CDR1 and CDR2 from the germline V gene are SGHDT and YYEEEE. The V and J ends lost 4 bases and 4 bases, in that order; junction bases with no gene match: 12. CDR3 length: 18 residues. The CDR3 sequence is CASSLRTSGRAGFYEQYF. In nucleotides, the CDR3 is TGTGCCAGCAGCCTCCGGACTAGCGGGAGGGCCGGTTTTTACGAGCAGTACTTC.

This clone was observed a handful of times. The rearrangement uses TRBV5-6 and TRBJ1-3, with unresolved D. Trimming took 1 base from V and 2 from J, leaving 13 bases between them. The germline V gene encodes CDR1 SGHDT and CDR2 YYEEEE. This CDR3 is built from 16 residues. The chain's CDR3 is CASSLYGRRPGNTIYF. Written as DNA, the CDR3 is TGTGCCAGCAGCTTGTATGGGCGGAGGCCTGGAAACACCATATATTTT.

This clone was observed once. DNA for the CDR3: TGTGCCAGCAGTTTGTCGATGGCCAGGGGGCTTTATGGCTACACCTTC. Residues: CASSLSMARGLYGYTF. V is TRBV27 and J is TRBJ1-2, with 8 bases aligning to TRBD1. Trimming took 3 bases from V and 5 from J; bases not matched to a gene: 11. The V gene's germline CDR1 is MNHEY and CDR2 SMNVEV (reference sequence). CDR3 length equals 16 residues.

The rearrangement joins TRBV7-6 to TRBJ2-1; 8 bases are a match to TRBD1. Trimming removed 1 base from V and 3 bases from J; junction bases left unmatched: 8. Per the germline V gene, CDR1 is SGHVS and CDR2 is FNYEAQ. The CDR3 length is 17 residues. The CDR3 DNA sequence: TGTGCCAGCAGCTTAGGAGATTGGACAGGGAACTACAATGAGCAGTTCTTC. This translates into CASSLGDWTGNYNEQFF.

This rearrangement joins TRBV5-6 to TRBJ2-1; 11 nucleotides line up with TRBD2. After removal of 0 bases from V and 4 bases from J, the junction contained 9 bases not matched to a gene. The length of the CDR3 is 18 residues. Germline V gene sequence: CDR1 SGHDT, CDR2 YYEEEE. The CDR3 loop is CASSLVSGGAGAYNEQFF. The CDR3 region has the DNA TGTGCCAGCAGCTTGGTTAGCGGGGGGGCAGGCGCTTACAATGAGCAGTTCTTC.

This rearrangement joins TRBV6-1 to TRBJ1-6, with TRBD1 as a possible D gene (6 bases). The CDR3 spans 15 residues. V was shortened by 3 bases and J by 5 bases, with 11 bases between the two germline ends. Germline CDR1 reads MNHNS; CDR2 reads SASEGT. DNA for the CDR3: TGTGCCAGCAGTGACCGTACAGGGAATAATTCACCCCTCCACTTT. Translation gives CASSDRTGNNSPLHF.

The J gene is TRBJ2-3, the V gene TRBV6-5; TRBD2 might be the D (6 bases). Germline CDR1 MNHEY, CDR2 SVGAGI. The V end was cut by 0 bases, the J end by 7 bases, with 14 bases between. This CDR3 is 15 amino acids long. The CDR3 spells CASSYSPGEQNTQYF. DNA of the CDR3: TGTGCCAGCAGTTACTCTCCGGGAGAACAGAATACGCAGTATTTT.

This clone has just one count. The J gene is TRBJ2-1, the V gene TRBV5-6; TRBD1 matches at 9 bases. The CDR3 runs to 14 residues. Per germline, CDR1 SGHDT and CDR2 YYEEEE. Germline trimming cut 4 bases from V and 10 bases from J; bases unmatched to any gene: 9. Here the CDR3 reads CASSPTTGGGEQFF. DNA of the CDR3: TGTGCCAGCAGCCCTACGACAGGGGGTGGAGAGCAGTTCTTC.